This T cell receptor (beta chain) was sequenced in a study of T cells in Graves' hyperthyroidism and ophthalmopathy (dated by TCRdb to the late 2010s). For the wider study: Peripheral blood samples were taken at initial diagnosis, before any treatment was given. TCR Vbeta CDR3 sequencing of 140 or so peripheral blood samples (under 45 ophthalmopathy, 75 hyperthyroidism and approximately 17 progressor patients) is reported in the paper. To identify distinguishing TCR V-J signatures, a discovery cohort of 100 patients was used, comprising some 45 with Graves' ophthalmopathy and some 60 with stable Graves' hyperthyroidism. Prospective prediction of ophthalmopathy was tested in an independent validation cohort of fewer than 20 hyperthyroidism patients and approximately 17 patients who later progressed to ophthalmopathy. The study also compared thyroid tissue and blood T-cell repertoires from five or six Graves' hyperthyroidism patients. After blood sampling, hyperthyroidism patients were treated with methimazole at a starting dose of 30 mg daily, and ophthalmopathy patients were treated with high-dose intravenous methylprednisolone. For training and testing, the 110 or so patients in the discovery cohort were randomly divided in a 7:3 ratio.

Moderately to severely active disease, a Clinical Activity Score of at least 3, a NOSPECS grade of at least 4, and a duration under 3 months were present in ophthalmopathy patients. Patients with uncontrolled infections, other autoimmune diseases, pregnancy or lactation were excluded. Clinical symptoms, serum thyroxine and TRAb, thyroid ultrasound, and orbital computed tomography formed the basis for the diagnoses. PBMCs were isolated from about 10 ml of fresh peripheral blood by Ficoll-Paque density gradient centrifugation. Total RNA was extracted using Trizol reagent, and RNA quality was assessed on an Agilent 2100 Bioanalyzer. What the authors observed across the whole study: Sample size was not statistically predetermined, and investigators were not blinded to group allocation. Most expanded thyroid clonotypes (frequency above 0.001) were also found in blood, which suggests that blood repertoires may mirror thyroid immune responses. In validation, the model predicted progression to ophthalmopathy a median of roughly 6.2 months before onset, with about 64% sensitivity and more than 72% specificity. Ophthalmopathy was separated from stable hyperthyroidism by a 13 V-J signature model, with about 88% sensitivity and approximately 84% specificity obtained in cross-validation and 80%/75% obtained in testing.

Turning to this clonotype: No antigen is known for it. Nothing much larger sits one base from this clone, and base qualities are not available.

From the cysteine through the phenylalanine, the CDR3 covers 17 amino acids. Only CDR3 DNA is held: 51 bases, read in frame from base 1. Cut back by 3 bases and 0 bases, the V and J ends lie 18 bases apart. The germline V gene (reference sequence) gives CDR1 as DFQATT and CDR2 as SNEGSKA. The TCR beta CDR3 regions were amplified from the RNA transcripts. A first-round RT-PCR of the TCR CDR3 used the HTBI primer set with the Qiagen OneStep RT-PCR kit. The libraries were constructed in a second round of multiplex PCR and then size-selected and purified. Libraries were sequenced paired-end with 100 bp reads on an Illumina HiSeq2000. As for the authors' bioinformatics: SOAPnuke was used to process the raw data, throwing out any read that contained adapters or uncalled bases, had a mean Phred below 15, or lacked an exact constant-primer or identifier match. High-quality paired reads were merged using COPE v1.2.5, and each unique nucleotide sequence was defined as a clonotype. MiTCR v1.1 was used to align the clonotypes against IMGT TRBV, TRBD and TRBJ reference segments. The analysis included only V-J combinations with a frequency above 0.0001, which together covered around 99% of the repertoires. A TCS score was defined as the ratio of F50 (clonal expansion) to E x V (chaos), with BLOSUM62-based TCRdist applied between CDR3 peptides within each V-J. Welch's t-statistics and random forest reduced roughly 530 V-J features to about 12, which were used in a naive Bayes classifier (R e1071). The public sequencing data were trimmed at Q25 with fastp and processed into clonotypes with MiXCR by TCRdb, which kept only in-frame beta chains. Each CDR3 protein gets just one entry, which takes the most common genes and DNA from the rows behind it. The V and J calls were not made by the authors but by TCRdb's processing. This sample comprises fewer than 750,000 distinct CDR3 sequences, around 15% of them detected only once. The leading ten clones occupy 12% of the sample.

The rearrangement joined TRBV20-1 to TRBJ2-1; the D gene is perhaps TRBD2, on 5 matching bases. This TCR was sampled from a woman between 45 and 60 years old with Graves' ophthalmopathy. Sequencing was performed on blood. This receptor carries the CDR3 CSASDPLPTSSYNEQFF. The bases read TGCAGTGCTAGTGACCCTCTTCCTACTAGCTCCTACAATGAGCAGTTCTTC.